Below are 7 T cell receptor beta chains sequenced from a single sample in a study of blood T cells in healthy people across ages. Together with a sample-barcoded 5' primer, a J-beta primer mix was included in a second PCR lasting about 7 to 11 cycles. TCRdb re-analysed the 5' RACE reads in MiXCR, keeping a single row per CDR3 protein. The table shows around 870,000 distinct CDR3 sequences, with around 30% occurring only once. Sample: blood. These receptors all come from an elderly woman in good health.

As for this clonotype: Being one base from a much bigger clone, this may be a read error. The chain carries TRBV2 and TRBJ2-3; 8 bases align to TRBD1. Germline V CDR1 and CDR2: SNHLY, FYNNEI. J lost 8 bases, V lost 11 bases, and 15 bases had no gene match. This CDR3 comprises 14 residues. CDR3 region: CAVRLGQGAGTQYF. Written as DNA, the CDR3 is TGTGCCGTCAGGCTCGGGCAGGGGGCAGGTACGCAGTATTTT.

The sample holds many counts of this clonotype. The chain recombines TRBV30 with TRBJ2-3; 12 nucleotides match TRBD2. The CDR3 contains 15 residues. CDR1 and CDR2 (germline): GTSNPN, SVGIG (reference sequence). The trim removed 2 bases at V and 2 bases at J, leaving 2 bases unmatched. The CDR3 DNA follows: TGTGCCTGGAGTCGACTAGCGGGGGTCACAGATACGCAGTATTTT. Translation gives CAWSRLAGVTDTQYF.

This clonotype was counted ten times or more. The gene calls are TRBV11-2 and TRBJ2-3; perhaps TRBD1 as D (5 bases). Germline assignment: CDR1 SGHAT and CDR2 FQNNGV. The V end lost 5 bases, the J end lost 7 bases, and 19 bases lay between the germline ends. The CDR3 length is 15 residues. CDR3 DNA sequence: TGTGCCAGCAGCCCAACAACCACCCAGGGCCATACGCAGTATTTT. It specifies CASSPTTTQGHTQYF. Full variable domain (missing parts from reference TRBV11-2 and TRBJ2-3): EAGVAQSPRYKIIEKRQSVAFWCNPISGHATLYWYQQILGQGPKLLIQFQNNGVVDDSQLPKDRFSAERLKGVDSTLKIQPAKLEDSAVYLCASSPTTTQGHTQYFGPGTRLTVL.

This clonotype was found many times. The J gene is TRBJ2-7, the V gene TRBV5-6; a possible D gene is TRBD1 (5 bases). Trimming took off 4 bases at V and 2 bases at J, with 16 bases between the two ends. The germline CDR1 and CDR2 sequences are SGHDT and YYEEEE. The CDR3 contains 15 residues. CDR3 nucleotides: TGTGCCAGCAGCCGTCAGGGTTCTGGCCCCTACGAGCAGTACTTC. It translates to CASSRQGSGPYEQYF.

This clonotype was counted ten times or more. V usage is TRBV9 and J usage is TRBJ2-5; 7 positions match TRBD2. V trimming: 4 bases; J trimming: 2 bases; junction bases outside the gene matches: 5. CDR3 size: 14 residues. CDR1 and CDR2 (germline): SGDLS, YYNGEE. This CDR3 is CASSTRSGQETQYF. CDR3 sequence (DNA): TGTGCCAGCAGCACCCGTAGCGGGCAAGAGACCCAGTACTTC.

This chain connects TRBV15 to TRBJ1-4; 8 bases line up with TRBD1. The CDR3 sequence is 15 residues long. Germline V gives CDR1 LNHNV, CDR2 YYDKDF (reference sequence). V lost 3 bases and J lost 6; bases outside the gene matches: 6. DNA for the CDR3: TGTGCCACCAGCAGGGAGGAGACAGGGGATGAAAAACTGTTTTTT. This translates into CATSREETGDEKLFF.

This clonotype showed up just a few times. A much more abundant neighbour one base away suggests this may be a read error. The chain has TRBV6-6 and TRBJ2-7; 12 bases match TRBD1. Germline V gene lookup returns CDR1 MNHNY and CDR2 SVGAGI (reference sequence). The CDR3 is 15 amino acids. The CDR3 sequence is CTSSYSGQGAYEQYF. Written as DNA, the CDR3 is TGTACCAGCAGTTACTCGGGACAGGGGGCTTACGAGCAGTACTTC.